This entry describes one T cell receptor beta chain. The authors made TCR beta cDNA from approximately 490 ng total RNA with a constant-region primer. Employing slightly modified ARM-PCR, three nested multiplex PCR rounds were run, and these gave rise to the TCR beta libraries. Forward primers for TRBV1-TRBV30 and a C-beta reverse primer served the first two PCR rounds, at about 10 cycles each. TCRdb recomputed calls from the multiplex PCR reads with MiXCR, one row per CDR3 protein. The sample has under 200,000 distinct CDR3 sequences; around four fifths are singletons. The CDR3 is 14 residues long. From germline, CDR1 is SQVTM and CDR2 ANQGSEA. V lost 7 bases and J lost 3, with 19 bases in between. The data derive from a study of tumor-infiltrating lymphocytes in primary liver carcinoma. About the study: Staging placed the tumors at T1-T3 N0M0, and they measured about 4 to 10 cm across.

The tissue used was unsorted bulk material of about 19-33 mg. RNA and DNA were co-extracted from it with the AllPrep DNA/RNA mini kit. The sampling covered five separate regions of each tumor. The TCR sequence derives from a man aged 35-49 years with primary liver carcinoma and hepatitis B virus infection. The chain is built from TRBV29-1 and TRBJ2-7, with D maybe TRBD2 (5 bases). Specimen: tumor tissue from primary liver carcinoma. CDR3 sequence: CSDVAGVPGYEQYF. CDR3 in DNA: TGCAGCGATGTAGCCGGGGTCCCTGGCTACGAGCAGTACTTC.